This T cell receptor beta chain appears in the sequencing data of a study of CD8+ T cells in alopecia areata (dated by TCRdb to the late 2010s). Background for the entire study: The treated patients took part in an open-label pilot trial in which moderate-to-severe alopecia areata was treated with oral tofacitinib at 5 to 10 mg twice daily. Patients received tofacitinib for 6 to 18 months and were then followed off drug for 6 months to check for delayed response and recurrence. RNA was extracted with the PAXgene miRNA kit for fixed scalp, the miRNeasy kit for PBMCs, and the RNeasy kit for mouse skin. Clonality in the scalp was compared among normal scalp (n=4), patchy alopecia areata scalp (n=8), and alopecia totalis/universalis scalp (n=8). On the human side, TCRbeta sequencing was run on scalp tissue and on sorted CD4+ and CD8+ peripheral blood T cells from healthy controls and from alopecia areata patients with either patchy or totalis/universalis disease. Disease severity in treated patients was measured with the SALT score, which quantifies the percentage of affected scalp surface area. High-throughput TCRbeta sequencing was used to examine T cell clonal expansion in alopecia areata in both the C3H/HeJ mouse model and human patients. TCRbeta CDR3 regions were amplified by immunoSEQ multiplex PCR with 35 Vbeta forward and 13 Jbeta reverse primers. Biopsies were taken from tofacitinib-treated patients at baseline and again at 4 and 24 weeks into treatment, and several of those patients also had a later scalp biopsy. General findings and caveats noted by the study authors: Scalp clonality and the number of expanded CD8+ clones among the top 100 scalp clones were significantly decreased by tofacitinib. Higher clonality and more expanded CD8+ clones were observed in lesional scalp than in normal scalp, particularly in alopecia totalis/universalis, a finding suggestive of antigenic drive. Resident alphabeta T cells in normal human skin are also sequenced, complicating scalp TCR repertoire analysis, unlike mouse skin dominated by gammadelta T cells. Many expanded lesional clones were found to persist in scalp and blood during tofacitinib treatment, and relapse after treatment cessation may be partly explained by this persistence. Because the treated cohort was small and had just a single nonresponder, larger studies are needed to establish links between baseline CD8+ expansion and response. Compared with mice, TCR sequences shared between patients were less clear, possibly partly because of HLA diversity across the patient population.

The CDR3 covers 15 residues, taking in both the cysteine and the phenylalanine. The DNA shown is the 45-base CDR3, in frame from base 1. CDR1 GTSNPN and CDR2 SVGIG are derived from the germline V gene (reference sequence). The junction carries 17 bases between V and J, which are trimmed by 1 base and 7 bases respectively. The protocol used for the library was the immunoSEQ multiplex PCR assay. RNA was extracted from all samples and reverse transcribed into cDNA as template for TCR sequencing. SuperScript III was used for first-strand cDNA synthesis, primed with a 2:1 mix of oligo-dT and random hexamers. A synthetic immune receptor repertoire was used to measure amplification bias, and any remaining bias was corrected computationally. The study's processing was this. Raw reads were preprocessed for error removal, and CDR3 was defined according to IMGT conventions as running from the conserved cysteine to phenylalanine. To get clonality, Shannon entropy was normalized by log2 of the number of productive unique TCRs and the result was subtracted from 1. Whether each scalp clone was CD4 or CD8 was inferred by checking scalp TCRbeta sequences against the CD4 and CD8 repertoires from sorted blood. The source is immuneACCESS, and TCRdb retained only in-frame sequences with V and J called. Part of the clones is not carried over; for the studies checked, unresolved V genes explain less than half of this, and the remainder is unexplained. V and J calls plus clone size are reproduced from that table; the DNA served to infer D and trimming. This sample gives a few hundred thousand clones in total; 35% to 45% of them show up just once. The ten top clones hold 0.48% of the sample.

The treatment or condition label on this specimen signifies: oral pan-JAK inhibitor, 5-10 mg twice daily. Peripheral blood and lesional scalp punch biopsies were obtained from patients with alopecia areata. PBMCs were isolated by density centrifugation and stained for CD3, CD4 and CD8, and CD4+ and CD8+ T cells were sorted on a FACSAria. This clone was counted a few times. Its antigen has not been determined. Nothing much larger sits one base from this clone, and base qualities are not available. Rearrangement joined TRBV30 to TRBJ1-5, and the D gene may be TRBD1, 6 bases matching. This material consisted of CD4+ T cells sorted from blood, taken at roughly week 30, from a patient treated with tofacitinib. This TCR came from a human donor with alopecia areata. The encoded CDR3 is CAWSALDGGGQPQHF. The nucleotide sequence reads TGTGCCTGGAGTGCTTTAGACGGGGGGGGCCAGCCCCAGCATTTT.